This T cell receptor (beta chain) was profiled in a study of shared clonotypes between healthy human individuals. There are 13 residues in the CDR3. CDR1 SGHTA and CDR2 FQGNSA come from the germline V gene. Unmatched junction bases numbered 1, after V lost 1 base and J lost 4 bases. Findings and limits, study-wide: The expectation was that sequencing depth would affect clonotype sharing among donors. The sole specimen, blood, was sampled, and tissue repertoires likely differ.

Approximately 210 ng DNA, 25,000 to 30,000 T cell genomes, went into each sorted-subset replicate PCR. Using immunoSEQ multiplex PCR, the repertoire was profiled, and TCRdb retains in-frame clones only, with some absent. The sample carries approximately 400,000 clones, 95% to 97% recorded once. A remark on this clone: Its matching antigen is unknown.

This receptor was obtained from a man under 40 in good health. The material sequenced was memory CD8+ T cells sorted from blood. Specified subset: CD45RO+ cells pooled with CCR7-negative TemRA cells. The gene calls are TRBV7-2 and TRBJ2-7; 7 positions agree with TRBD1. The CDR3 DNA reads as TGTGCCAGCAGCTTAGAACAGGGGTACGAGCAGTACTTC. Translation gives CASSLEQGYEQYF.